This T cell receptor (beta chain) was sequenced during a study of T cell changes during pregnancy in multiple sclerosis (dated by TCRdb to between 2018 and 2020). Turning to the overall study: The study examined how the T cell repertoire changed over the course of pregnancy in women with multiple sclerosis.

Concerning this clone: Its antigen is still unknown. Within one base of it there is no much larger clone, and no base qualities were kept.

CDR1 GTSNPN and CDR2 SVGIG are derived from the germline V gene (reference sequence). V is clipped by 0 bases and J by 10 bases, and the sequence between their germline boundaries is 16 bases long. The CDR3 starts with the cysteine, ends with the phenylalanine, and has 14 residues. The retained sequence is limited to the CDR3, 42 bases, with the frame set at the first base. Library creation used the immunoSEQ multiplex PCR assay. Held by TCRdb, this immuneACCESS table contains in-frame sequences only and omits some clones. Under half of the omission traces to an unresolved V gene where checked; the cause of the rest is unknown. The sample has some 73,000 clones on record, 80% to 95% of them singletons. Roughly 3% of the sample goes to the ten largest clones.

This receptor was identified in a female donor in good health, enrolled as a control in a pregnancy study. Sequenced here: peripheral blood, sampled in the third trimester of pregnancy. The chain is encoded by TRBV30 joined to TRBJ2-1, with TRBD2 tentatively as D gene (6 bases match). The sequenced DNA is TGTGCCTGGAGTGTACGTGGCGGGACGAGGGAGCAGTTCTTC. Protein translation: CAWSVRGGTREQFF.